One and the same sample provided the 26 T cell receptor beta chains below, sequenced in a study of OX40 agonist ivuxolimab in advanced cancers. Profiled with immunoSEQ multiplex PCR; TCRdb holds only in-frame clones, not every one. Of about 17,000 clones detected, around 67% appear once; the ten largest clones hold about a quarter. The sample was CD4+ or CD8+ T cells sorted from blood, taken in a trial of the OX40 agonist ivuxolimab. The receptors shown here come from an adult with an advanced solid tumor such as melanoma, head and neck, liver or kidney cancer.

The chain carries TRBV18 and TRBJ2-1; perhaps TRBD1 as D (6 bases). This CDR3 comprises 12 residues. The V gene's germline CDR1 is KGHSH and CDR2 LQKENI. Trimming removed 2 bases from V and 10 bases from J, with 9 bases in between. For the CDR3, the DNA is TGTGCCAGCTCACCAGGGGGCGGCGAGCAGTTCTTC. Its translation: CASSPGGGEQFF.

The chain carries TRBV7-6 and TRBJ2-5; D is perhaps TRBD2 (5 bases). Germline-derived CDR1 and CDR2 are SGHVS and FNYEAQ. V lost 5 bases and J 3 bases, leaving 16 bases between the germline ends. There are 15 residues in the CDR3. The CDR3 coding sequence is TGTGCCAGCAGCCCCGCCGGGTGGGGAGAAGAGACCCAGTACTTC. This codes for CASSPAGWGEETQYF.

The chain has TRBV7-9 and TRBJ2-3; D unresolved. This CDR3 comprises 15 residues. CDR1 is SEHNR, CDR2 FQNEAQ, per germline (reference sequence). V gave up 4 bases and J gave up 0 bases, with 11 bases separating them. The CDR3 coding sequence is TGTGCCAGCAGCTCCCCCGGTATTAGCACAGATACGCAGTATTTT. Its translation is CASSSPGISTDTQYF.

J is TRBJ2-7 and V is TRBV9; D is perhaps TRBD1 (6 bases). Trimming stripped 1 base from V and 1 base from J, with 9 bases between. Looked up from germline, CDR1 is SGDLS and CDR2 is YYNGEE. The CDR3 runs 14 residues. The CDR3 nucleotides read TGTGCCAGCAGCGTAACTGACAGGTCCTACGAGCAGTACTTC. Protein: CASSVTDRSYEQYF.

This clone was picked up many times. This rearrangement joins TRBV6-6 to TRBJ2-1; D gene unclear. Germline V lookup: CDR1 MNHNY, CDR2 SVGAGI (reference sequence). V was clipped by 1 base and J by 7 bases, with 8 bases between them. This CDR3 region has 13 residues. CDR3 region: CASSYLGENEQFF. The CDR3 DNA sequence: TGTGCCAGCAGTTACTTGGGCGAGAATGAGCAGTTCTTC.

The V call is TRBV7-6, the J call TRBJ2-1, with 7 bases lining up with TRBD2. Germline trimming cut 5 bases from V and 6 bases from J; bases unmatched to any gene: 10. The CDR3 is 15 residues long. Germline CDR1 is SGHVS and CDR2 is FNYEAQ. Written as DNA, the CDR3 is TGTGCCAGCAGCCGCTCGGCGGGAGCTCCCAATGAGCAGTTCTTC. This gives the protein CASSRSAGAPNEQFF.

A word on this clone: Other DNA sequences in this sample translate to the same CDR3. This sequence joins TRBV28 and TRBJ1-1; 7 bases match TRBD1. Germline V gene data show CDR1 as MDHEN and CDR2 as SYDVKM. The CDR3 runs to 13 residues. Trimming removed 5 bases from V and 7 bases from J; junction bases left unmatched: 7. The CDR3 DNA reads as TGTGCCAGCAGTCCAAGGGGGCGCATTGAAGCTTTCTTT. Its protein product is CASSPRGRIEAFF.

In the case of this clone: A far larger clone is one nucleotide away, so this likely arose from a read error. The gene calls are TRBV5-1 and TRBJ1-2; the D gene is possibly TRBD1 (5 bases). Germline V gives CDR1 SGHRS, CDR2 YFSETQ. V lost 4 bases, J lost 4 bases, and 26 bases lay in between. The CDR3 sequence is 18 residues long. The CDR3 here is CASSRKFPGTGNLYGYTF. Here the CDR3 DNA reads TGCGCCAGCAGCCGAAAATTTCCCGGGACCGGAAATCTCTATGGCTACACCTTC.

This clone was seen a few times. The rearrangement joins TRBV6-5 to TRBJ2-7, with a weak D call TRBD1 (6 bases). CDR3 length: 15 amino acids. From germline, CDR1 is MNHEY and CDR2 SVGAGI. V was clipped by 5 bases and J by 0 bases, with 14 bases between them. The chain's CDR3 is CASSAGGPSSYEQYF. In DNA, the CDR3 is TGTGCCAGCAGTGCTGGGGGCCCTAGCTCCTACGAGCAGTACTTC.

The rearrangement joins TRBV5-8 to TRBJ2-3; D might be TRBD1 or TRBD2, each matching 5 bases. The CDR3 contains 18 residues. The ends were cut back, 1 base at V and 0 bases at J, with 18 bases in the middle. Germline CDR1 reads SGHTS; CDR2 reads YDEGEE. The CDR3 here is CASSLFQGGETSTDTQYF. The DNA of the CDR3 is TGTGCCAGCAGCTTGTTCCAGGGTGGGGAGACTAGCACAGATACGCAGTATTTT.

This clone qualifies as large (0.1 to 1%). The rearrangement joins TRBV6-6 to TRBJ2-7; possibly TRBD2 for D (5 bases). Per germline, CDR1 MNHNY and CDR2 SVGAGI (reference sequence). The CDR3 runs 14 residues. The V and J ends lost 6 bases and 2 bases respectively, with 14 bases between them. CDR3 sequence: CASSATGGPYEQYF. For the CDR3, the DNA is TGTGCCAGCAGCGCAACCGGAGGCCCCTACGAGCAGTACTTC.

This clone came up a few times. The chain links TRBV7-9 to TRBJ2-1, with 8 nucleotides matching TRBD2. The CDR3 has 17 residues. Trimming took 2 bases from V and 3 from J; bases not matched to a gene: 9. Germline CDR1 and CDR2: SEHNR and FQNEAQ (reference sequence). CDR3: CASSLTSGGRNYNEQFF. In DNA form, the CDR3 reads TGTGCCAGCAGCTTAACTAGCGGAGGACGTAACTACAATGAGCAGTTCTTC.

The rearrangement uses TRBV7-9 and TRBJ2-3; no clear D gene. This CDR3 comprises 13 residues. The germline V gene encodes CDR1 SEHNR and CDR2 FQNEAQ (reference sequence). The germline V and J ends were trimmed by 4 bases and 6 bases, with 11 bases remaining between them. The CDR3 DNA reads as TGTGCCAGCAGCTCCATCCCGGCCGATACGCAGTATTTT. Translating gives CASSSIPADTQYF.

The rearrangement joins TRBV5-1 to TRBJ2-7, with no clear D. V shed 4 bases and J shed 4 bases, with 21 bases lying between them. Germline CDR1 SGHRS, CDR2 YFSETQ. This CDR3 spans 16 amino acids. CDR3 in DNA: TGCGCCAGCAGCGTCCAAGTTCCAGGCCCTGGATACGAGCAGTACTTC. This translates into CASSVQVPGPGYEQYF. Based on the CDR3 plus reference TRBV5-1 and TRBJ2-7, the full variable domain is KAGVTQTPRYLIKTRGQQVTLSCSPISGHRSVSWYQQTPGQGLQFLFEYFSETQRNKGNFPGRFSGRQFSNSRSEMNVSTLELGDSALYLCASSVQVPGPGYEQYFGPGTRLTVT.

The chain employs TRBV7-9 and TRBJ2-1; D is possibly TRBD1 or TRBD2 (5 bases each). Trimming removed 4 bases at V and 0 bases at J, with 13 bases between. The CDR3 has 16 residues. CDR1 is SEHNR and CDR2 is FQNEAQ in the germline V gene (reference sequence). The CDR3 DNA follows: TGTGCCAGCAGCTCTCAGGGACCGAGCTCCTACAATGAGCAGTTCTTC. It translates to CASSSQGPSSYNEQFF.

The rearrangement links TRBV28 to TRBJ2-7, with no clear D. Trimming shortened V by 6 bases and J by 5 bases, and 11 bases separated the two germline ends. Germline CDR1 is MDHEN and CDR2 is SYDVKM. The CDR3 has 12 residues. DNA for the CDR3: TGTGCCAGCAGACCCACTGGTGACGAGCAGTACTTC. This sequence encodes CASRPTGDEQYF.

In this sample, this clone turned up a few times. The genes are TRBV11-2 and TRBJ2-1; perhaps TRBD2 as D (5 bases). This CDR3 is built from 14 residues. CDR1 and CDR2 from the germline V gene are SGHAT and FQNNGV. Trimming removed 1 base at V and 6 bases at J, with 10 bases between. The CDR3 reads CASSLVGGSNEQFF. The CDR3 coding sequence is TGTGCCAGCAGCTTAGTAGGAGGAAGCAATGAGCAGTTCTTC.

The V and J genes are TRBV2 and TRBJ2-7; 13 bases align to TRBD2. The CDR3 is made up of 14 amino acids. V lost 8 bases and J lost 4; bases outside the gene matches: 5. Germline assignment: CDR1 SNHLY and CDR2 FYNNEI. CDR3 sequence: CASAGLAGEYEQYF. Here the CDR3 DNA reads TGTGCCAGCGCCGGACTAGCGGGAGAATACGAGCAGTACTTC.

The CDR3 here is CASSVDFATYNEQFF. In DNA form, the CDR3 reads TGTGCCAGCAGCGTAGACTTTGCCACGTACAATGAGCAGTTCTTC. The chain combines TRBV9 with TRBJ2-1; D not resolved. V was cut by 0 bases and J by 4 bases, with 11 bases left in between. This CDR3 has 15 amino acids. Germline V gene lookup returns CDR1 SGDLS and CDR2 YYNGEE.

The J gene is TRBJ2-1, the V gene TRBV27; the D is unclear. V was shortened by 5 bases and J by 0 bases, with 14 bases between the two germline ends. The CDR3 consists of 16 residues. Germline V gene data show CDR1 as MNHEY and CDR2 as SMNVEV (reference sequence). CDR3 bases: TGTGCCAGCAGTCCTCAAACTCGGAGCTCCTACAATGAGCAGTTCTTC. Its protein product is CASSPQTRSSYNEQFF.

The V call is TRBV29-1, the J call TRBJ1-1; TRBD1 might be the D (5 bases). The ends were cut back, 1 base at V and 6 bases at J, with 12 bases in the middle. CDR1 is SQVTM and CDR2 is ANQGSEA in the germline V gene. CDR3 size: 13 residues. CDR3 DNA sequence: TGCAGCGTTGAAGGAGGGGCGGTTGCTGAAGCTTTCTTT. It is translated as CSVEGGAVAEAFF. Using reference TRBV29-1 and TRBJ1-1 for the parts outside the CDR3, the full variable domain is SAVISQKPSRDICQRGTSLTIQCQVDSQVTMMFWYRQQPGQSLTLIATANQGSEATYESGFVIDKFPISRPNLTFSTLTVSNMSPEDSSIYLCSVEGGAVAEAFFGQGTRLTVV.

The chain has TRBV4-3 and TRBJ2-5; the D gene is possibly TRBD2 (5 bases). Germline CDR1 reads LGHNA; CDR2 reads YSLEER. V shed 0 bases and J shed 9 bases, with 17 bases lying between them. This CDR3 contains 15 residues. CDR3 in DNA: TGCGCCAGCAGCCAAGATCGGGGTAGCGCAAGGCCCCAGTACTTC. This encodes CASSQDRGSARPQYF.

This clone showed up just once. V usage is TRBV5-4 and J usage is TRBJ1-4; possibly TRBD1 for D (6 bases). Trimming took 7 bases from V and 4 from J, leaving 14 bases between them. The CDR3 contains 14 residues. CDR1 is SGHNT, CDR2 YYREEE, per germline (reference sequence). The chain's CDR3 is CASARTAYNEKLFF. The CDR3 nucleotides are TGTGCCAGCGCCCGGACAGCTTATAATGAAAAACTGTTTTTT.

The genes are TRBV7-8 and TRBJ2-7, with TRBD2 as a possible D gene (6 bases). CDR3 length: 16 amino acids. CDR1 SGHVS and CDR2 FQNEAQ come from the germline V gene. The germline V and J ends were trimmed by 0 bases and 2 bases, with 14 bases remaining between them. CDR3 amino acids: CASSLAVRDGPYEQYF. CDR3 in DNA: TGTGCCAGCAGCTTAGCAGTGCGGGACGGCCCCTACGAGCAGTACTTC.

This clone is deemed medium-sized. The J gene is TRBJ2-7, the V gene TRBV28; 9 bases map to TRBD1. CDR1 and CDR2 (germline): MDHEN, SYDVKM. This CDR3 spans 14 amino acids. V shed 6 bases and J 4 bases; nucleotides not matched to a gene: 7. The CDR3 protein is CASRDTQGAYEQYF. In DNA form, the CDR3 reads TGTGCCAGCAGGGACACACAGGGGGCTTACGAGCAGTACTTC.

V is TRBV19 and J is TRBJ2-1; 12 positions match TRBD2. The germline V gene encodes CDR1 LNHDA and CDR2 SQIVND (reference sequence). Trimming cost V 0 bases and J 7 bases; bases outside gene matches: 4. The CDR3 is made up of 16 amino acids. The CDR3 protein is CASSIDTSGRSNEQFF. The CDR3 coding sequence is TGTGCCAGTAGTATAGACACTAGCGGGAGGTCTAATGAGCAGTTCTTC.